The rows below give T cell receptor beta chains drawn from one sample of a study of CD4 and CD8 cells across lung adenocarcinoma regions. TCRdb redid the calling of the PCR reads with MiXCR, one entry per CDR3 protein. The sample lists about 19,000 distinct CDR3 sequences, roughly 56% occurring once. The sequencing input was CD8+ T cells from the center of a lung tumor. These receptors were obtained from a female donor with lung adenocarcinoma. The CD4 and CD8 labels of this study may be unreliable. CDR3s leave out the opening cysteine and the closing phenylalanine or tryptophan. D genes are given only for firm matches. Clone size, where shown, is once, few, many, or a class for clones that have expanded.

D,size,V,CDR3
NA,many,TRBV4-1,ASSKPLGTGELF
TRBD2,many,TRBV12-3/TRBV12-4,ASSFLAGYNEQF
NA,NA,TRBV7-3,ASSSTHTGGYT
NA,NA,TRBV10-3,AINGGKDTETQY
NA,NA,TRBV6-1,AVLLEVTDTQY
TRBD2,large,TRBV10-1,ASSSWSGNRYNEQF
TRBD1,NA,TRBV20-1,SARDSATNEKLF
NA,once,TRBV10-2,ASSERRDPYEQY
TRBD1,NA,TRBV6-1,ASSWGDRQTGEQY
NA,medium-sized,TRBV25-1,ASKTESYEQY
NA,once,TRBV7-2,ASSPRAGRETQY
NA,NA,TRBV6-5,ASSYSSGGETQY
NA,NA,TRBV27,ASRGFVQDTQY
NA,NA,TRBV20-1,SARDSLLGNIQY
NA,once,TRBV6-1,ASSDARLQAVSTDTQF
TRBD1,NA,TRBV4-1,ASSQGTGGYNEQF
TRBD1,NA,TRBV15,ATRNTGGNYGYT
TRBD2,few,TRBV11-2,ASSLGAGVSDTQY
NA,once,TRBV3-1,ASSQDDNEQF
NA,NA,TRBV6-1,ASGDGAGSRGAQY
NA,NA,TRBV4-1,ASSQVEGFSGANVLT
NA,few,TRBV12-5,ASGLNRGETQY
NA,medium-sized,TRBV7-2,ASSLDINEQF
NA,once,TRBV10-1,ASVAAVRAKDTQY
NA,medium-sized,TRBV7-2,ASSLGVREETQY
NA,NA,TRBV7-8,ASSLEGSGLADTQY
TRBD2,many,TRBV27,ASSLSGGTSGREQF
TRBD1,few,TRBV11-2,ASSIHRGQGTQY
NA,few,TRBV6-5,ASSYSGVYGYT
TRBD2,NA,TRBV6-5,ASSSAGLAGGTTDTQY
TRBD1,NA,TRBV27,ASSPGLGGRDPETQY
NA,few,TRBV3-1,ASSQVATNEKLF
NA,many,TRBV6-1,ASSAYGYT
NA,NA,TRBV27,ASSIGGQFPDTQY
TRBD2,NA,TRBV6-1,ASSGPGWGGREPDTQY
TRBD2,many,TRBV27,ASRGGTSYEQF
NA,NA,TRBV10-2,ASSPRAGGKNKQY
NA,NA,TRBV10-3,AGNAGRDTDTQY
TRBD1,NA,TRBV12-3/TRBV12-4,ASSNPGTGVFGPDTQY
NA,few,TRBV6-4,ASSDRETEAF
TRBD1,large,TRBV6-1,ASSEAWDRAWDEQF
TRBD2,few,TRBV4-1,ASSQGHSGGNYEQY
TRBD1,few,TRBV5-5,ASSSKTWTGNSPLH
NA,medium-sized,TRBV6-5,ASSRGSSADTQY
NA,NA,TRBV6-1,ARGGGGWDPDTQY
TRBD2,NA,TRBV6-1,ASSTLRSGTGSYNEQF